The 29 T cell receptor beta chains reported below all come from one sample, sequenced in a study of graft-versus-host responses after intestinal transplantation. The antigens these receptors bind are not known. Generated by immunoSEQ multiplex PCR, the TCRdb table keeps only in-frame clones and is missing some. The data contain around 120,000 clones, about nine tenths of them singletons. This specimen was unstimulated CD4+ T cells sorted from spleen or lymph node cells, taken before intestinal transplant. These receptors came from a human donor who received an intestinal transplant.

CDR3 sequence reads: CATSRDGRAGDGNEQFF. The CDR3 coding sequence is TGTGCCACCAGCAGAGATGGGAGGGCGGGGGATGGAAATGAGCAGTTCTTC. The rearrangement joins TRBV15 to TRBJ2-1, with 7 positions matching TRBD2. CDR1 is LNHNV and CDR2 is YYDKDF in the germline V gene (reference sequence). V dropped 0 bases and J dropped 7; count of bases not matched to a gene: 12. The CDR3 consists of 17 residues.

The chain links TRBV6-5 to TRBJ2-1; D is possibly TRBD1 (6 bases). The CDR3 length is 14 residues. Germline V gene lookup returns CDR1 MNHEY and CDR2 SVGAGI. Trimming stripped 4 bases from V and 6 bases from J, with 13 bases between. The CDR3 is CASSLETGINEQFF. The CDR3 DNA is TGTGCCAGCAGTTTGGAGACAGGTATCAATGAGCAGTTCTTC.

Written as DNA, the CDR3 is TGTGCTAGCGCGGGCGTTGGACAGCTTGAAGCTTTCTTT. This translates into CASAGVGQLEAFF. The chain employs TRBV12-5 and TRBJ1-1; a possible D gene is TRBD1 (6 bases). V was cut by 9 bases and J by 7 bases, with 18 bases left in between. The CDR3 extends over 13 amino acids. Germline-derived CDR1 and CDR2 are LGHNT and FRNRAP.

The V call is TRBV15, the J call TRBJ2-3; TRBD2 is a possible D gene (5 bases). CDR1 LNHNV and CDR2 YYDKDF come from the germline V gene (reference sequence). This CDR3 region has 12 residues. The V end was cut by 4 bases, the J end by 9 bases, with 11 bases between. The CDR3 DNA reads as TGTGCCACCAGCACCGGGGTGAAGACGCAGTATTTT. Its translation: CATSTGVKTQYF.

This clone was found once. V usage is TRBV7-6 and J usage is TRBJ2-5; TRBD2 matches 7 bases. The CDR3 is made up of 14 amino acids. With 5 bases clipped from V and 5 bases from J, the junction kept 8 bases outside the gene matches. Germline V lookup: CDR1 SGHVS, CDR2 FNYEAQ. The CDR3 region is CASSSGAVVETQYF. For the CDR3, the DNA is TGTGCCAGCAGCAGCGGGGCGGTAGTGGAGACCCAGTACTTC. Based on the CDR3 plus reference TRBV7-6 and TRBJ2-5, the full variable domain is GAGVSQSPRYKVTKRGQDVALRCDPISGHVSLYWYRQALGQGPEFLTYFNYEAQQDKSGLPNDRFSAERPEGSISTLTIQRTEQRDSAMYRCASSSGAVVETQYFGPGTRLLVL.

The sample holds one count of this clone. The chain combines TRBV28 with TRBJ2-7; D is ambiguous. Germline lookup yields CDR1 MDHEN and CDR2 SYDVKM. The CDR3 consists of 15 residues. The V end was cut by 8 bases, the J end by 3 bases, with 20 bases between. The CDR3 sequence: CASHHGSSPGYEQYF. In DNA, the CDR3 is TGTGCCAGCCATCATGGGTCATCCCCGGGCTACGAGCAGTACTTC. Full variable domain (rest looked up from reference TRBV28 and TRBJ2-7): DVKVTQSSRYLVKRTGEKVFLECVQDMDHENMFWYRQDPGLGLRLIYFSYDVKMKEKGDIPEGYSVSREKKERFSLILESASTNQTSMYLCASHHGSSPGYEQYFGPGTRLTVT.

V usage is TRBV5-1 and J usage is TRBJ2-1; 8 positions agree with TRBD2. Losses at the gene ends were 5 bases for V and 4 bases for J; bases not matched to a gene: 11. Germline assignment: CDR1 SGHRS and CDR2 YFSETQ. The CDR3 consists of 16 residues. Here the CDR3 reads CASSFGTSGGYNEQFF. DNA for the CDR3: TGCGCCAGCAGTTTTGGTACGTCGGGAGGGTACAATGAGCAGTTCTTC.

The chain uses TRBV6-6 and TRBJ1-1; D possibly corresponds to TRBD1 (6 bases). The CDR3 consists of 14 residues. Germline V gene data show CDR1 as MNHNY and CDR2 as SVGAGI (reference sequence). V dropped 6 bases and J dropped 2 bases, with 13 bases sitting between them. Here the CDR3 reads CASSPRGGNTEAFF. CDR3 sequence (DNA): TGTGCCAGCAGCCCCCGGGGGGGCAACACTGAAGCTTTCTTT.

CDR3 protein: CASSSAGAGGYEQYF. In DNA, the CDR3 is TGTGCCAGCAGTTCCGCGGGGGCGGGAGGCTACGAGCAGTACTTC. This rearrangement joins TRBV28 to TRBJ2-7, with 8 bases that match TRBD2. V dropped 4 bases and J dropped 3; count of bases not matched to a gene: 8. This CDR3 comprises 15 residues. Germline V gene lookup returns CDR1 MDHEN and CDR2 SYDVKM. Full variable domain (remainder filled in from reference TRBV28 and TRBJ2-7): DVKVTQSSRYLVKRTGEKVFLECVQDMDHENMFWYRQDPGLGLRLIYFSYDVKMKEKGDIPEGYSVSREKKERFSLILESASTNQTSMYLCASSSAGAGGYEQYFGPGTRLTVT.

This sequence joins TRBV19 and TRBJ2-7; 8 bases line up with TRBD1. With 3 bases clipped from V and 1 base from J, the junction kept 5 bases outside the gene matches. From germline, CDR1 is LNHDA and CDR2 SQIVND (reference sequence). The CDR3 runs 15 residues. The CDR3 region is CASSISDRVSYEQYF. CDR3 coding DNA: TGTGCCAGTAGTATTTCGGACAGGGTTTCCTACGAGCAGTACTTC.

This clone appeared once. The V call is TRBV9, the J call TRBJ2-3; the D gene is possibly TRBD1 (6 bases). V gave up 0 bases and J gave up 5 bases, with 13 bases separating them. The V gene's germline CDR1 is SGDLS and CDR2 YYNGEE. The CDR3 is made up of 15 amino acids. The CDR3 protein is CASSVGYRDRDTQYF. The CDR3 DNA is TGTGCCAGCAGCGTAGGGTACAGGGATAGAGATACGCAGTATTTT.

The chain recombines TRBV28 with TRBJ1-5, with D uncertain. V was pared by 2 bases and J by 6 bases, with 5 bases between. The germline V gene encodes CDR1 MDHEN and CDR2 SYDVKM. This CDR3 has 12 residues. CDR3 in DNA: TGTGCCAGCAGTTTAGACATTCAGCCCCAGCATTTT. Amino acids: CASSLDIQPQHF.

The chain couples TRBV6-5 to TRBJ1-2, with TRBD1 identical over 10 bases. The CDR3 length is 15 residues. CDR1 MNHEY and CDR2 SVGAGI come from the germline V gene. The V segment lost 4 bases and the J segment 4 bases; nucleotides outside the gene matches: 6. The CDR3 DNA reads as TGTGCCAGCAGTTTGGTTGGACAGGGGGGCTATGGCTACACCTTC. The encoded protein is CASSLVGQGGYGYTF.

The rearrangement links TRBV28 to TRBJ1-3; 8 nucleotides line up with TRBD1. This CDR3 comprises 15 residues. V lost 8 bases to trimming and J lost 3 bases; unmatched junction nucleotides: 9. Germline V gene sequence: CDR1 MDHEN, CDR2 SYDVKM. The chain's CDR3 is CASLRSRGLGNTIYF. The DNA for the CDR3 is TGTGCCAGCCTAAGAAGCAGGGGGCTTGGAAACACCATATATTTT.

The V gene is TRBV2, the J gene TRBJ1-1, with 11 bases aligning to TRBD1. The CDR3 totals 15 residues. Germline assignment: CDR1 SNHLY and CDR2 FYNNEI. V dropped 7 bases and J dropped 6; count of bases not matched to a gene: 10. The CDR3: CASTYTGTGGSEAFF. The CDR3, as DNA: TGTGCCAGCACCTATACCGGGACAGGGGGGTCTGAAGCTTTCTTT.

V usage is TRBV25-1 and J usage is TRBJ1-2, with TRBD1 matching 8 bases. J was trimmed by 6 bases and V by 1 base; bases with no gene match: 7. The CDR3 loop spans 15 amino acids. Germline values: CDR1 MGHDK, CDR2 SYGVNS. As DNA, the CDR3 is TGTGCCAGCAGTGAATTGGACAGGGAACGGGATGGCTACACCTTC. Its translation: CASSELDRERDGYTF.

The V call is TRBV6-6, the J call TRBJ2-5; D not certain. The V and J ends lost 0 bases and 1 base respectively, with 9 bases between them. This CDR3 region has 15 residues. The germline gives CDR1 MNHNY, CDR2 SVGAGI (reference sequence). CDR3 protein: CASSYSRVTQETQYF. The CDR3 DNA reads as TGTGCCAGCAGTTACTCAAGAGTAACCCAAGAGACCCAGTACTTC.

The gene calls are TRBV5-1 and TRBJ2-5; 7 bases align to TRBD2. V lost 0 bases and J lost 2; bases outside the gene matches: 4. The germline gives CDR1 SGHRS, CDR2 YFSETQ. The CDR3 covers 15 residues. CDR3 sequence: CASSLALGGQETQYF. The CDR3 bases are TGCGCCAGCAGCTTGGCGCTGGGGGGGCAAGAGACCCAGTACTTC.

The gene calls are TRBV27 and TRBJ1-1, with 7 bases that match TRBD1. Germline values: CDR1 MNHEY, CDR2 SMNVEV (reference sequence). J lost 1 base, V lost 5 bases, and 4 bases had no gene match. The CDR3 totals 14 residues. The DNA for the CDR3 is TGTGCCAGCAGTCCGACAGGGCGGAACACTGAAGCTTTCTTT. As protein: CASSPTGRNTEAFF.

This chain links TRBV7-9 with TRBJ2-7; the match to TRBD1 covers 8 bases. The J segment lost 1 base and the V segment lost 3 bases, leaving 11 bases of the junction unmatched. This CDR3 spans 17 amino acids. Germline-derived CDR1 and CDR2 are SEHNR and FQNEAQ (reference sequence). CDR3 region: CASSFRTTGEKSYEQYF. For the CDR3, the DNA is TGTGCCAGCAGCTTTCGGACGACAGGGGAGAAATCCTACGAGCAGTACTTC.

The V call is TRBV29-1, the J call TRBJ2-1, with 7 bases lining up with TRBD2. CDR1 SQVTM and CDR2 ANQGSEA come from the germline V gene. There are 14 residues in the CDR3. The CDR3 DNA sequence: TGCAGTACCCTTACGGGGGGCTCCTACAATGAGCAGTTCTTC. Residues: CSTLTGGSYNEQFF.

This chain connects TRBV5-1 to TRBJ2-5, with TRBD1 as a possible D gene (5 bases). The germline V gene has CDR1 SGHRS and CDR2 YFSETQ. The CDR3 loop spans 15 amino acids. The V and J ends lost 0 bases and 2 bases respectively, with 11 bases between them. As DNA, the CDR3 is TGCGCCAGCAGCTTGGTGCAGGGCCGGCAAGAGACCCAGTACTTC. It codes for CASSLVQGRQETQYF.

CDR3 sequence (DNA): TGTGCCAGCTCGGTAGTGGGGGGACGCTACGAGCAGTACTTC. As protein: CASSVVGGRYEQYF. J is TRBJ2-7 and V is TRBV18, with D perhaps TRBD2 (6 bases). This CDR3 region has 14 residues. V gave up 6 bases and J gave up 3 bases, with 15 bases separating them. Germline V gene lookup returns CDR1 KGHSH and CDR2 LQKENI.

V is TRBV7-2 and J is TRBJ2-7; D gene ambiguous. This CDR3 contains 13 residues. Trimming cost V 3 bases and J 3 bases, with 9 bases left between them. The V gene's germline CDR1 is SGHTA and CDR2 FQGNSA. The DNA for the CDR3 is TGTGCCAGCAGCTTGGGCAGAGTCTACGAGCAGTACTTC. Translated, it gives CASSLGRVYEQYF.

V and J are TRBV5-5 and TRBJ1-1; D is unresolved. Germline values: CDR1 SGHKS, CDR2 YYEKEE (reference sequence). The CDR3 consists of 17 residues. V shed 5 bases and J shed 0 bases, with 20 bases lying between them. The CDR3 protein is CASSLEVAYTMNTEAFF. CDR3 nucleotides: TGTGCCAGCAGTCTGGAGGTTGCCTATACCATGAACACTGAAGCTTTCTTT.

The chain employs TRBV19 and TRBJ2-6; 9 bases line up with TRBD1. The germline gives CDR1 LNHDA, CDR2 SQIVND (reference sequence). The CDR3 runs 20 residues. V trimming: 4 bases; J trimming: 2 bases; junction bases outside the gene matches: 15. CDR3 protein: CASSSRRGPGQGAGANVLTF. The DNA of the CDR3 is TGTGCCAGTAGTAGTCGACGGGGTCCGGGACAGGGCGCTGGGGCCAACGTCCTGACTTTC.

J is TRBJ2-5 and V is TRBV11-2, with 12 nucleotides matching TRBD2. The length of the CDR3 is 17 residues. The junction had 5 bases not matched to a gene; V was cut back by 1 base and J by 2 bases. From germline, CDR1 is SGHAT and CDR2 FQNNGV. The CDR3 nucleotides are TGTGCCAGCAGCTTAGGGACTAGCGGGGACATACAAGAGACCCAGTACTTC. Its translation: CASSLGTSGDIQETQYF.

The rearrangement uses TRBV18 and TRBJ1-4; weak D call: TRBD1 (5 bases). Germline V gene lookup returns CDR1 KGHSH and CDR2 LQKENI. The length of the CDR3 is 15 residues. V lost 2 bases, J lost 6 bases, and 13 bases lay in between. This CDR3 reads CASSPNQGKDEKLFF. The CDR3 DNA sequence: TGTGCCAGCTCACCAAACCAGGGAAAAGATGAAAAACTGTTTTTT.

The V and J genes are TRBV11-2 and TRBJ2-7; the D gene is possibly TRBD1 (6 bases). Germline CDR1 is SGHAT and CDR2 is FQNNGV. This CDR3 is 16 amino acids long. V shed 1 base and J shed 4 bases, with 17 bases lying between them. The CDR3, as DNA: TGTGCCAGCAGCTTAGGGTTATGGCAGGGGCGGTACGAGCAGTACTTC. Amino acids: CASSLGLWQGRYEQYF.